The rows below give T cell receptor beta chains drawn from one sample of a study of blood T cells in healthy people across ages. TCRdb analysed the 5' RACE reads with MiXCR anew, one entry per CDR3 protein. The sample has approximately 760,000 distinct CDR3 sequences, roughly 25% seen once. The same sample was also used in a study of T cells of mothers and their children.

Sequencing used blood. The receptors were sampled from a boy under 18 in good health. Both conserved end residues are trimmed from each CDR3. The order of the fields is J gene, V gene, CDR3 protein.

TRBJ2-3,TRBV29-1,SVGNSGRDTQY
TRBJ2-5,TRBV12-3/TRBV12-4,ASSSEGQRESQY
TRBJ2-2,TRBV4-3,ASSPRQGGDTGELF
TRBJ2-1,TRBV10-2,ASVDRGSNEQF
TRBJ2-7,TRBV20-1,SASLGANPYEQY
TRBJ1-2,TRBV27,ASTPSGGVGGYT
TRBJ2-1,TRBV27,ASTTGTDGTYNEQF
TRBJ2-7,TRBV29-1,SVLTGYYEQY
TRBJ2-3,TRBV28,ASGGWRGDSSTDTQY
TRBJ2-2,TRBV20-1,SAISDRGDTNTGELF
TRBJ2-7,TRBV29-1,SVESFDEQY
TRBJ1-5,TRBV7-2,ASSLEQNQPQH
TRBJ2-1,TRBV19,ASRNLDSSSYNEQF
TRBJ2-4,TRBV3-1,ACSSKKYPGGAKNIQY
TRBJ2-1,TRBV5-6,ASSRLGYNEQF
TRBJ2-7,TRBV29-1,SVESTRGYEQY
TRBJ2-5,TRBV25-1,ASSDPHRGQETQY
TRBJ2-7,TRBV2,ASSEWQELSYEQY
TRBJ2-7,TRBV5-6,AGSLGQGDLEQY
TRBJ2-7,TRBV6-5,ASNRVQGNEQY
TRBJ2-3,TRBV14,ASSQISGRTDTQY
TRBJ1-2,TRBV20-1,SARVSGNYGYT
.,TRBV24-1,ATSDNIAWGGNEQF
TRBJ1-1,TRBV6-5,ASSKSLNTEAF
TRBJ1-2,TRBV20-1,SARNQGRENYGCT
TRBJ2-7,TRBV5-1,ASSSSAENYEQY
TRBJ2-7,TRBV29-1,SVPRWGPFSYEQY
TRBJ2-4,TRBV12-3/TRBV12-4,ASRQTSGGVQY
TRBJ2-7,TRBV7-9,ASSLTKQGDYEQY
TRBJ2-7,TRBV10-3,AIRDGHSYEQY
TRBJ1-2,TRBV25-1,ASRVGAQANYGYT
TRBJ2-7,TRBV3-1,ASTGPQSYEQY
TRBJ2-7,TRBV28,ASSLSTGNLYEQY
TRBJ2-7,TRBV11-2,ASSLSRNEQY
TRBJ1-2,TRBV3-1,ASSQPGLNYGYT
TRBJ2-7,TRBV20-1,SARTGSWYEQY
TRBJ1-1,TRBV13,ASSFKKAF
TRBJ1-2,TRBV13,ASSSQSTANYGYT
TRBJ2-5,TRBV5-1,ASTPQDPTQETQY
TRBJ1-2,TRBV9,ASSVAPQTGLRLGYGYT
TRBJ2-3,TRBV29-1,SAHEGTDTQY
TRBJ1-1,TRBV12-3/TRBV12-4,ASSFLIKNTEAF
TRBJ2-2,TRBV11-3,ASSLAWTGRTGELF
TRBJ2-3,TRBV4-2,ASSQDGSGSLGAQY
TRBJ2-7,TRBV28,ASSMTGGSYEQY
TRBJ2-5,TRBV10-3,AISQADPGEQY
TRBJ1-1,TRBV9,ASSVVEGEAF
TRBJ2-1,TRBV9,ASSSWGQGNNEQF